This TCR beta chain was recovered during a study of regulatory T cells in long-lasting Graves disease. Arm-PCR of CDR3 regions with iRepertoire HTBI primers generated TCR beta libraries. In TCRdb, the multiplex PCR reads were re-called with MiXCR into one record per CDR3 protein. The profile shows approximately 470,000 distinct CDR3 sequences, roughly 20% of them singletons. Time point specified: persistent/refractory GD, antithyroid drugs over 5 years with positive TRAb. After RNA was extracted from PBMCs, the TCR library was made from it. This clonotype was recorded many times. The CDR3 length is 12 residues. Germline V gene lookup returns CDR1 SGHVS and CDR2 FQNEAQ. The V end was cut by 2 bases, the J end by 6 bases, with 8 bases between.

The source was peripheral blood mononuclear cells (PBMCs), collected when the disease was refractory, from a patient treated with antithyroid drugs. The chain has TRBV7-8 and TRBJ2-7; D is undetermined. The source of this sequence is a female donor with Graves disease. The CDR3 DNA follows: TGTGCCAGCAGCTTAAGCGAACGCGAGCAGTACTTC. Translation gives CASSLSEREQYF.